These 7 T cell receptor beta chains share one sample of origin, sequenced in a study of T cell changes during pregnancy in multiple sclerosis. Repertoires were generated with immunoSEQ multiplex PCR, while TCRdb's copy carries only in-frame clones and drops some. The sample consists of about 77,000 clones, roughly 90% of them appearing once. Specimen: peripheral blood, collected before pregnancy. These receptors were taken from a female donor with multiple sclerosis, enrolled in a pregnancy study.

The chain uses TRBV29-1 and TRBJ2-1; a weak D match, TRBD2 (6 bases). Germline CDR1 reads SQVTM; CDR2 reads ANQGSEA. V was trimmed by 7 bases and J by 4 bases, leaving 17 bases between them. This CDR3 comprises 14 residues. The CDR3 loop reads CSATRRGEYNEQFF. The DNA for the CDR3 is TGCAGCGCTACTCGGCGGGGAGAATACAATGAGCAGTTCTTC.

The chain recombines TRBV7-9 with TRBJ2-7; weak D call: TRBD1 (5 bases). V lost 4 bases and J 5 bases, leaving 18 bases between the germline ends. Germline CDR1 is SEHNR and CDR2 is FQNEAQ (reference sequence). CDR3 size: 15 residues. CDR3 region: CASSSRANIGDEQYF. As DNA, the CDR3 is TGTGCCAGCAGCTCTCGCGCCAACATAGGGGACGAGCAGTACTTC.

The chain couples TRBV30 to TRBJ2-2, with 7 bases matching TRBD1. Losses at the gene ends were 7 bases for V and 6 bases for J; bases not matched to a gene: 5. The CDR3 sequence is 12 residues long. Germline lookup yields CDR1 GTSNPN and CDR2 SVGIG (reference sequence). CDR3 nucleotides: TGTGCCTTGACAGGGTTGGCCGGGGAGCTGTTTTTT. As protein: CALTGLAGELFF.

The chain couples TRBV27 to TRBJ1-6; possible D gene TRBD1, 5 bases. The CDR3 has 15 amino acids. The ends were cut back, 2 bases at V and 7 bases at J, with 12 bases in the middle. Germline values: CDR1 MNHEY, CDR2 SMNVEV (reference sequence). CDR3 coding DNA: TGTGCCAGCAGTTTAGTGGGGGGGTGGAATTCACCCCTCCACTTT. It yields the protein CASSLVGGWNSPLHF.

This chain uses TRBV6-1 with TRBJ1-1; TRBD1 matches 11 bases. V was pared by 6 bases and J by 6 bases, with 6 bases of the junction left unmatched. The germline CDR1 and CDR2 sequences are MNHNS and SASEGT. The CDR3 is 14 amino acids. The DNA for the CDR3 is TGTGCCAGCAGGAGCGGACAGGGGGCATCTGAAGCTTTCTTT. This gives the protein CASRSGQGASEAFF.

The CDR3 loop reads CASSSRDSLRYEQYF. The CDR3 DNA sequence: TGCGCCAGCAGCTCGCGGGACTCCCTTAGGTACGAGCAGTACTTC. The rearrangement links TRBV5-1 to TRBJ2-7; TRBD2 is a possible D gene (6 bases). The CDR3 extends over 15 amino acids. Trimming cost V 3 bases and J 4 bases, with 17 bases left between them. Germline CDR1 and CDR2: SGHRS and YFSETQ.

The CDR3 here is CASSLGVSGLPFF. Here the CDR3 DNA reads TGCGCCAGCAGCCTTGGAGTATCGGGACTACCGTTCTTC. The V gene is TRBV5-1, the J gene TRBJ2-1, with TRBD2 matching over 7 bases. This CDR3 has 13 amino acids. Germline V lookup: CDR1 SGHRS, CDR2 YFSETQ. V was clipped by 4 bases and J by 15 bases; unmatched bases: 13.